Shown below are 14 T cell receptor beta chains from a single sample sequenced in a study of cytomegalovirus exposure and HLA in healthy donors. PCR amplification relied on 60 Vbeta primers (plus 13 Jbeta primers). The assay was immunoSEQ multiplex PCR, and TCRdb's table has in-frame clones only and misses some. The data show 150,000 to 200,000 clones, 80% to 90% seen once. The specimen was PBMCs. The receptor source for this set is a man aged 18 to 29 in good health and CMV-seronegative.

The genes are TRBV15 and TRBJ2-7, with unresolved D. The V end lost 4 bases, the J end lost 0 bases, and 7 bases lay between the germline ends. Germline values: CDR1 LNHNV, CDR2 YYDKDF (reference sequence). The CDR3 extends over 13 amino acids. DNA for the CDR3: TGTGCCACCAGCAAGACACGCTCCTACGAGCAGTACTTC. Protein: CATSKTRSYEQYF.

V gene TRBV19 combines with J gene TRBJ1-5; D call uncertain. V was shortened by 5 bases and J by 2 bases, with 10 bases between the two germline ends. CDR1 and CDR2 (germline): LNHDA, SQIVND (reference sequence). The CDR3 spans 14 residues. The CDR3 region has the DNA TGTGCCAGTAGTCTAGGAGTTGGCAATCAGCCCCAGCATTTT. Its protein product is CASSLGVGNQPQHF.

V is TRBV28 and J is TRBJ2-3, with 10 bases fitting TRBD1. With V trimmed by 7 bases and J by 2 bases, 9 bases remained unmatched. Germline CDR1 is MDHEN and CDR2 is SYDVKM. The CDR3 runs to 16 residues. The CDR3 reads CASTWGTGVSTDTQYF. DNA for the CDR3: TGTGCCAGCACCTGGGGGACAGGGGTTTCCACAGATACGCAGTATTTT.

The chain recombines TRBV5-4 with TRBJ2-7; 13 bases align to TRBD2. The V segment lost 4 bases and the J segment 3 bases; nucleotides outside the gene matches: 4. This CDR3 spans 15 amino acids. The germline gives CDR1 SGHNT, CDR2 YYREEE (reference sequence). Here the CDR3 DNA reads TGTGCCAGCAGCCCCCGGACTAGCGGGAGCTACGAGCAGTACTTC. Translated: CASSPRTSGSYEQYF.

Of note for this clone: Mismatch with germline at one junction end may stem from a read error. The chain couples TRBV28 to TRBJ1-2; no reliable D call. This CDR3 spans 11 amino acids. Germline V gene sequence: CDR1 MDHEN, CDR2 SYDVKM. Here the CDR3 reads CATSLGSGYTF. In DNA form, the CDR3 reads TGTGCCACCAGTCTCGGGTCCGGCTACACCTTC.

This chain links TRBV5-1 with TRBJ2-1; 14 bases are shared with TRBD2. Losses at the gene ends were 4 bases for V and 2 bases for J; bases not matched to a gene: 8. Germline-derived CDR1 and CDR2 are SGHRS and YFSETQ. CDR3 size: 18 residues. CDR3 region: CASSRGTSGGFPYNEQFF. For the CDR3, the DNA is TGCGCCAGCAGCCGCGGGACTAGCGGGGGTTTCCCCTACAATGAGCAGTTCTTC.

This clone showed up just a few times. This chain joins TRBV28 and TRBJ2-4; maybe TRBD1 (5 bases). The V gene's germline CDR1 is MDHEN and CDR2 SYDVKM. The V end lost 2 bases, the J end lost 3 bases, and 11 bases lay between the germline ends. This CDR3 region has 15 residues. DNA for the CDR3: TGTGCCAGCAGTTTAGGTACAGGTTTCAAAAACATTCAGTACTTC. Translated, it gives CASSLGTGFKNIQYF.

This chain links TRBV19 with TRBJ2-6; D gene uncertain. CDR1 is LNHDA and CDR2 is SQIVND in the germline V gene (reference sequence). The CDR3 is made up of 15 amino acids. V was cut by 7 bases and J by 0 bases, with 10 bases left in between. CDR3 loop: CASTGGASGANVLTF. The DNA of the CDR3 is TGTGCCAGTACCGGTGGAGCCTCTGGGGCCAACGTCCTGACTTTC.

V usage is TRBV27 and J usage is TRBJ1-3; maybe TRBD1 (5 bases). This CDR3 is 14 amino acids long. Trimming took 3 bases from V and 1 from J, leaving 7 bases between them. Germline loops: CDR1 MNHEY, CDR2 SMNVEV (reference sequence). CDR3 DNA: TGTGCCAGCAGTTTTGGGGGGTCTGGAAACACCATATATTTT. It yields the protein CASSFGGSGNTIYF.

The CDR3 protein is CASSTLAGFSYEQYF. The CDR3 nucleotides are TGTGCCAGCAGTACCCTAGCGGGATTTTCCTACGAGCAGTACTTC. This rearrangement joins TRBV27 to TRBJ2-5, with 9 bases fitting TRBD2. Judging by the DNA end, TRBJ2-7 fits better; the J call may be wrong. CDR3 size: 15 residues. Germline V gene data show CDR1 as MNHEY and CDR2 as SMNVEV (reference sequence).

V usage is TRBV6-6 and J usage is TRBJ1-1; D gene unclear. The CDR3 extends over 13 amino acids. V was trimmed by 2 bases and J by 0 bases, leaving 4 bases between them. Germline-derived CDR1 and CDR2 are MNHNY and SVGAGI (reference sequence). The CDR3 sequence is CASSYVVNTEAFF. CDR3 nucleotides: TGTGCCAGCAGTTACGTAGTGAACACTGAAGCTTTCTTT.

This clone turned up a few times. The genes are TRBV28 and TRBJ1-5; D possibly corresponds to TRBD1 (6 bases). The germline CDR1 and CDR2 sequences are MDHEN and SYDVKM. This CDR3 has 19 residues. V shed 7 bases and J shed 0 bases, with 25 bases lying between them. The CDR3 nucleotides read TGTGCCAGCATTGCCGCCGGAAGTGGGGGCATATATAGCAATCAGCCCCAGCATTTT. Translation: CASIAAGSGGIYSNQPQHF.

The rearrangement joins TRBV15 to TRBJ1-5; D not certain. Germline assignment: CDR1 LNHNV and CDR2 YYDKDF (reference sequence). V shed 6 bases and J shed 9 bases, with 15 bases lying between them. The CDR3 extends over 13 amino acids. The CDR3 spells CATRPGGGLPQHF. In DNA form, the CDR3 reads TGTGCCACCAGACCTGGAGGAGGGCTGCCCCAGCATTTT.

The CDR3 is CASSVAVAMRNEQFF. CDR3 bases: TGTGCCAGCAGCGTAGCTGTAGCCATGAGGAATGAGCAGTTCTTC. The chain uses TRBV9 and TRBJ2-1; D is uncertain. Trimming pared 0 bases from V and 7 bases from J, leaving 14 bases between. The length of the CDR3 is 15 residues. Germline CDR1 reads SGDLS; CDR2 reads YYNGEE.